The 7 T cell receptor beta chains listed next were all sequenced from one sample in a study of OX40 agonist ivuxolimab in advanced cancers. Library creation used the immunoSEQ multiplex PCR assay. TCRdb limited this immuneACCESS table to in-frame rearrangements with V and J called. A share of clones is missing; checked studies link under half to unresolved V genes, and the rest is unexplained. The sample data list approximately 61,000 clones, and approximately 91% of these were observed just once. Clones ranked in the top ten supply 15% to 20% of the sample. Sequences were derived from CD4+ or CD8+ T cells sorted from blood, sampled in a trial of the OX40 agonist ivuxolimab. These receptors all stem from an adult with an advanced solid tumor such as melanoma, head and neck, liver or kidney cancer.

The V call is TRBV4-1, the J call TRBJ2-3; D might be TRBD2 (6 bases). Deletions cut 4 bases from V and 1 base from J, with 12 bases between. CDR3 size: 15 residues. Germline assignment: CDR1 MGHRA and CDR2 YSYEKL. The CDR3 DNA reads TGCGCCAGCAGCCCGACTAGTCTGGGCACAGATACGCAGTATTTT. Translation: CASSPTSLGTDTQYF.

This chain joins TRBV7-6 and TRBJ2-1, with TRBD2 as a possible D gene (5 bases). CDR3 length: 14 amino acids. Trimming shortened V by 1 base and J by 3 bases, and 7 bases separated the two germline ends. Per germline, CDR1 SGHVS and CDR2 FNYEAQ. The DNA of the CDR3 is TGTGCCAGCAGCTTAGAGCGGAGCTACAATGAGCAGTTCTTC. Encoded protein: CASSLERSYNEQFF. Full variable domain (rest looked up from reference TRBV7-6 and TRBJ2-1): GAGVSQSPRYKVTKRGQDVALRCDPISGHVSLYWYRQALGQGPEFLTYFNYEAQQDKSGLPNDRFSAERPEGSISTLTIQRTEQRDSAMYRCASSLERSYNEQFFGPGTRLTVL.

The rearrangement links TRBV7-9 to TRBJ1-4; D might be TRBD1 (5 bases). In germline, CDR1 is SEHNR, CDR2 FQNEAQ (reference sequence). V shed 3 bases and J shed 8 bases, with 16 bases lying between them. The CDR3 length is 15 residues. The CDR3, as DNA: TGTGCCAGCAGCTTTGGGGCGGGGAGAACGGAAAAACTGTTTTTT. It is translated as CASSFGAGRTEKLFF.

The V call is TRBV9, the J call TRBJ1-4; 7 nucleotides match TRBD1. The CDR3 spans 15 residues. Germline CDR1 reads SGDLS; CDR2 reads YYNGEE. J lost 4 bases, V lost 3 bases, and 6 bases had no gene match. The chain's CDR3 is CASSATGTVNEKLFF. The CDR3 nucleotides are TGTGCCAGCAGCGCGACCGGGACAGTTAATGAAAAACTGTTTTTT.

V usage is TRBV5-1 and J usage is TRBJ2-1; the D is unclear. This CDR3 is built from 14 residues. The germline V gene encodes CDR1 SGHRS and CDR2 YFSETQ. V was pared by 1 base and J by 7 bases, with 12 bases between. The CDR3 coding sequence is TGCGCCAGCAGCTTGCTAGATCCCGTAAATGAGCAGTTCTTC. As protein: CASSLLDPVNEQFF.

Of note for this clone: This specimen includes other DNA sequences encoding the same CDR3. The V and J genes are TRBV9 and TRBJ1-1; D gene unclear. Germline V lookup: CDR1 SGDLS, CDR2 YYNGEE. This CDR3 is 13 amino acids long. V was shortened by 0 bases and J by 2 bases, with 5 bases between the two germline ends. The CDR3 sequence is CASSVGSNTEAFF. The CDR3 region has the DNA TGTGCCAGCAGCGTAGGGAGTAACACTGAAGCTTTCTTT.

On this clone: The junction differs from germline at one of its ends, possibly a read error. The chain couples TRBV11-2 to TRBJ2-7, with D unresolved. The CDR3 is 13 amino acids. Germline loops: CDR1 SGHAT, CDR2 FQNNGV. CDR3 in DNA: TGTGCCAGCAGCTTAACTGGAGTCGGTGCCCCGGACTTC. Amino acids: CASSLTGVGAPDF.